These 25 T cell receptor beta chains were sequenced from one sample in a study of radiotherapy plus CTLA-4 blockade in lung cancer (dated by TCRdb to the late 2010s). Library generation was performed with the immunoSEQ multiplex PCR assay. TCRdb limited this immuneACCESS table to in-frame rearrangements with V and J called. A share of clones is missing; checked studies link under half to unresolved V genes, and the rest is unexplained. This sample has 120,000 or so clones in its table, and 70% to 90% of those were observed once. The top ten clones comprise just under 7% of the sample. The specimen comprised peripheral blood, sampled from a patient treated with radiotherapy plus ipilimumab. The receptor set was obtained from a human donor with non-small cell lung cancer that progressed on radiotherapy plus ipilimumab.

The rearrangement joins TRBV18 to TRBJ2-2; TRBD2 aligns across 10 bases. The CDR3 has 17 residues. From germline, CDR1 is KGHSH and CDR2 LQKENI. Unmatched junction bases numbered 10, after V lost 3 bases and J lost 6 bases. The CDR3 sequence: CASSPGLATVGSGELFF. CDR3 nucleotides: TGTGCCAGCTCACCGGGACTAGCGACAGTCGGGTCCGGGGAGCTGTTTTTT.

The V call is TRBV7-2, the J call TRBJ2-7; 10 bases fit TRBD2. The CDR3 covers 15 residues. CDR1 is SGHTA, CDR2 FQGNSA, per germline. The ends lost 6 bases at V and 11 bases at J; junction bases unmatched: 16. The CDR3 DNA reads TGTGCCAGCAGTACCAAGGCTGGTAGCGGGAGGTCCGAGTACTTC. It translates to CASSTKAGSGRSEYF.

The rearrangement links TRBV27 to TRBJ1-2; D might be TRBD1 (5 bases). The CDR3 covers 15 residues. The V gene lost 4 bases and the J gene lost 7 bases, with 19 bases spanning the gap. The germline CDR1 and CDR2 sequences are MNHEY and SMNVEV (reference sequence). CDR3 DNA: TGTGCCAGCAGTTGGATAGGGGACTCAAGAGGTGGCTACACCTTC. Protein sequence: CASSWIGDSRGGYTF.

This CDR3 reads CASSRLDGLFF. The DNA for the CDR3 is TGTGCCAGCAGCAGGCTGGATGGGCTGTTTTTT. The chain uses TRBV11-3 and TRBJ2-2, with D hard to call. The length of the CDR3 is 11 residues. Trimming took 5 bases from V and 13 from J, leaving 11 bases between them. CDR1 is SGHNT, CDR2 YENEEA, per germline. The full variable domain, its missing parts supplied by reference TRBV11-3 and TRBJ2-2, is EAGVVQSPRYKIIEKKQPVAFWCNPISGHNTLYWYLQNLGQGPELLIRYENEEAVDDSQLPKDRFSAERLKGVDSTLKIQPAELGDSAVYLCASSRLDGLFFGEGSRLTVL.

A single count supports this clone. The V and J genes are TRBV4-2 and TRBJ1-5, with a weak D call TRBD1 (6 bases). The CDR3 has 15 residues. Trimming shortened V by 4 bases and J by 0 bases, and 10 bases separated the two germline ends. Germline loops: CDR1 LGHNA, CDR2 YNFKEQ. In nucleotides, the CDR3 is TGTGCCAGCAGCCTCGAGGGGGATAGCAATCAGCCCCAGCATTTT. Translation gives CASSLEGDSNQPQHF.

The chain uses TRBV7-2 and TRBJ2-4, with 9 bases matching TRBD1. This CDR3 has 15 residues. Losses at the gene ends were 3 bases for V and 7 bases for J; bases not matched to a gene: 7. Germline CDR1 SGHTA, CDR2 FQGNSA. Here the CDR3 reads CASSFVQGARNIQYF. The CDR3 bases are TGTGCCAGCAGCTTCGTACAGGGGGCGCGGAACATTCAGTACTTC.

The gene calls are TRBV18 and TRBJ2-2; 9 bases are a match to TRBD2. Germline V gene sequence: CDR1 KGHSH, CDR2 LQKENI. This CDR3 has 18 amino acids. V shed 2 bases, J shed 0 bases, and the junction held 7 bases outside the gene matches. The DNA of the CDR3 is TGTGCCAGCTCACCAGGTCGCGCTAGCGGGACGAACACCGGGGAGCTGTTTTTT. It translates to CASSPGRASGTNTGELFF. Full variable domain (missing parts from reference TRBV18 and TRBJ2-2): NAGVMQNPRHLVRRRGQEARLRCSPMKGHSHVYWYRQLPEEGLKFMVYLQKENIIDESGMPKERFSAEFPKEGPSILRIQQVVRGDSAAYFCASSPGRASGTNTGELFFGEGSRLTVL.

This rearrangement joins TRBV6-1 to TRBJ2-3; the match to TRBD2 covers 16 bases. In germline, CDR1 is MNHNS, CDR2 SASEGT. The CDR3 has 15 amino acids. After removal of 8 bases from V and 6 bases from J, the junction contained 5 bases not matched to a gene. CDR3 region: CASEPGLAGGDTQYF. CDR3 nucleotide sequence: TGTGCCAGCGAACCGGGACTAGCGGGAGGGGATACGCAGTATTTT.

The chain uses TRBV11-2 and TRBJ2-2; TRBD1 matches at 9 bases. Germline CDR1 and CDR2: SGHAT and FQNNGV. The ends lost 5 bases at V and 7 bases at J; junction bases unmatched: 11. The CDR3 spans 16 residues. This CDR3 reads CASSGQGRNGNGELFF. CDR3 DNA sequence: TGTGCCAGCAGCGGACAGGGGAGAAACGGGAACGGGGAGCTGTTTTTT.

The chain combines TRBV6-6 with TRBJ1-5; maybe TRBD1 (5 bases). The CDR3 sequence is 12 residues long. Trimming took 7 bases from V and 3 from J, leaving 7 bases between them. The germline CDR1 and CDR2 sequences are MNHNY and SVGAGI (reference sequence). For the CDR3, the DNA is TGTGCCAGCAAAGGGGCCAATCAGCCCCAGCATTTT. It specifies CASKGANQPQHF.

The chain is built from TRBV6-5 and TRBJ1-1; unclear D gene. Germline loops: CDR1 MNHEY, CDR2 SVGAGI. The CDR3 spans 14 residues. Deletions cut 7 bases from V and 1 base from J, with 13 bases between. The CDR3: CASTQGRGNTEAFF. In nucleotides, the CDR3 is TGTGCCAGCACCCAAGGGCGGGGGAACACTGAAGCTTTCTTT.

This chain joins TRBV12-5 and TRBJ2-7; 10 nucleotides agree with TRBD1. The junction had 6 bases not matched to a gene; V was cut back by 3 bases and J by 4 bases. The CDR3 has 15 residues. CDR1 is LGHNT and CDR2 is FRNRAP in the germline V gene. The CDR3 DNA is TGTGCTAGTGGTTTATGGACAGGGGGGGTTTACGAGCAGTACTTC. It codes for CASGLWTGGVYEQYF. Drawing the rest from reference TRBV12-5 and TRBJ2-7, the complete variable domain is DARVTQTPRHKVTEMGQEVTMRCQPILGHNTVFWYRQTMMQGLELLAYFRNRAPLDDSGMPKDRFSAEMPDATLATLKIQPSEPRDSAVYFCASGLWTGGVYEQYFGPGTRLTVT.

V is TRBV9 and J is TRBJ1-2, with D perhaps TRBD1 (5 bases). The CDR3 is made up of 15 amino acids. Trimming pared 4 bases from V and 7 bases from J, leaving 20 bases between. Per germline, CDR1 SGDLS and CDR2 YYNGEE. The CDR3 region is CASSPREGMDSGYTF. The CDR3 DNA follows: TGTGCCAGCAGCCCCCGCGAGGGGATGGATTCTGGCTACACCTTC.

This clone was observed a single time. The chain joins TRBV5-1 to TRBJ2-3, with D maybe TRBD2 (6 bases). CDR3 size: 15 residues. Germline CDR1 is SGHRS and CDR2 is YFSETQ. V gave up 5 bases and J gave up 0 bases, with 13 bases separating them. CDR3 in amino acids: CASRQTGTSTDTQYF. CDR3 coding DNA: TGCGCCAGCAGGCAGACCGGGACTAGCACAGATACGCAGTATTTT.

This clone was picked up a small number of times. The junction departs from germline at one end; a sequencing error may be responsible. The V call is TRBV30, the J call TRBJ2-3, with D unresolved. The CDR3 runs 13 residues. Germline loops: CDR1 GTSNPN, CDR2 SVGIG (reference sequence). This chain's CDR3 is CAWGLTRTDTQYF. DNA of the CDR3: TGTGCCTGGGGCCTGACTCGCACCGATACGCAGTATTTT.

The rearrangement links TRBV4-2 to TRBJ1-5; TRBD1 matches 11 bases. Looked up from germline, CDR1 is LGHNA and CDR2 is YNFKEQ. This CDR3 comprises 15 residues. Unmatched junction bases numbered 2, after V lost 1 base and J lost 6 bases. The DNA for the CDR3 is TGTGCCAGCAGCCAAGCGGGGACAGGGGGTCAGCCCCAGCATTTT. This codes for CASSQAGTGGQPQHF.

This clone was picked up one time. The chain joins TRBV7-9 to TRBJ2-7, with 8 bases aligning to TRBD2. The CDR3 spans 16 residues. Looked up from germline, CDR1 is SEHNR and CDR2 is FQNEAQ (reference sequence). Unmatched junction bases numbered 16, after V lost 7 bases and J lost 5 bases. DNA of the CDR3: TGTGCCAGCACCCCACTCGGGGGGGACCTTATAAACGAGCAGTACTTC. Amino acids: CASTPLGGDLINEQYF. Variable domain in full (rest from reference TRBV7-9 and TRBJ2-7): DTGVSQNPRHKITKRGQNVTFRCDPISEHNRLYWYRQTLGQGPEFLTYFQNEAQLEKSRLLSDRFSAERPKGSFSTLEIQRTEQGDSAMYLCASTPLGGDLINEQYFGPGTRLTVT.

The rearrangement uses TRBV5-1 and TRBJ1-4; D unclear. The germline CDR1 and CDR2 sequences are SGHRS and YFSETQ. This CDR3 comprises 14 residues. V lost 0 bases and J lost 8, with 11 bases in between. In nucleotides, the CDR3 is TGCGCCAGCAGCTTGGGAGACGAAAAGGAAAAACTGTTTTTT. Its protein is CASSLGDEKEKLFF.

This clone was observed a single time. J is TRBJ2-5 and V is TRBV7-2, with D perhaps matching TRBD2 (6 bases). The CDR3 has 16 amino acids. The germline V gene has CDR1 SGHTA and CDR2 FQGNSA. Deletions cut 1 base from V and 5 bases from J, with 17 bases between. CDR3 nucleotide sequence: TGTGCCAGCAGCTTAGGCGGGGTGGGGGTTTTTGAGACCCAGTACTTC. It encodes CASSLGGVGVFETQYF.

The chain joins TRBV6-5 to TRBJ2-1; D is undetermined. The CDR3 covers 13 residues. In germline, CDR1 is MNHEY, CDR2 SVGAGI. The V end was cut by 7 bases, the J end by 4 bases, with 11 bases between. CDR3 DNA: TGTGCCAGCACCACGGGCAGGTACAATGAGCAGTTCTTC. Protein product: CASTTGRYNEQFF.

The chain is built from TRBV19 and TRBJ2-7; TRBD2 matches at 14 bases. V shed 4 bases and J 0 bases; nucleotides not matched to a gene: 2. This CDR3 has 16 residues. CDR1 and CDR2 (germline): LNHDA, SQIVND (reference sequence). The CDR3 loop is CASSTGLAGGSYEQYF. The DNA for the CDR3 is TGTGCCAGTAGTACCGGACTAGCGGGAGGCTCCTACGAGCAGTACTTC.

The CDR3 reads CASKGIEGNEQFF. DNA of the CDR3: TGTGCCAGCAAGGGGATCGAGGGGAATGAGCAGTTCTTC. V and J are TRBV6-5 and TRBJ2-1; D may match TRBD1 or TRBD2 (5 bases each). The V gene lost 7 bases and the J gene lost 7 bases, with 14 bases spanning the gap. The length of the CDR3 is 13 residues. The germline gives CDR1 MNHEY, CDR2 SVGAGI.

J is TRBJ1-2 and V is TRBV28; D unclear. The CDR3 consists of 11 residues. Germline CDR1 reads MDHEN; CDR2 reads SYDVKM. The V end was cut by 5 bases, the J end by 5 bases, with 6 bases between. CDR3 sequence (DNA): TGTGCCAGCAGTAGTCTGTATGGCTACACCTTC. Protein product: CASSSLYGYTF.

This chain links TRBV27 with TRBJ2-2, with unresolved D. V was cut by 4 bases and J by 2 bases, with 5 bases left in between. Germline assignment: CDR1 MNHEY and CDR2 SMNVEV (reference sequence). This CDR3 has 13 amino acids. CDR3 protein: CASSSSNTGELFF. The DNA for the CDR3 is TGTGCCAGCAGTTCCAGTAACACCGGGGAGCTGTTTTTT.

This chain connects TRBV29-1 to TRBJ2-5, with 9 bases matching TRBD2. The CDR3 runs 13 residues. The ends lost 6 bases at V and 5 bases at J; junction bases unmatched: 7. Germline V CDR1 and CDR2: SQVTM, ANQGSEA. CDR3 nucleotides: TGCAGCGTGGGACTAGCTATAGGGGAGACCCAGTACTTC. Encoded protein: CSVGLAIGETQYF.